The TCR beta chain described here comes from a study of blood T cells in healthy people across ages. Study results and caveats: Greater diversity and more naive CD4+ cells were seen in long-lived donors than in aged donors.

This CDR3 comprises 14 residues. Trimming took 0 bases from V and 6 from J, leaving 10 bases between them. Germline V lookup: CDR1 LGHNA, CDR2 YNFKEQ. The authors ran a second PCR of about 6 to 11 cycles using a sample-barcoded 5' primer and a J-beta primer mix. Unique molecular identifiers of 12 random nucleotides labeled each cDNA. In TCRdb, the 5' RACE reads were re-called with MiXCR into one record per CDR3 protein. The table has 700,000 to 950,000 distinct CDR3 sequences, over 45% seen once. The donors, all healthy, were Caucasians living in Russia, aged roughly 6 to 90. With regard to this clonotype: Its antigen is unidentified.

The clonotype was recovered from a man between 25 and 39 years old in good health. This sequence joins TRBV4-2 and TRBJ2-3; D is uncertain. Sequencing was done on a sample of blood. The CDR3 coding sequence is TGTGCCAGCAGCCAAGATGCGATGAGGGATACGCAGTATTTT. Translating gives CASSQDAMRDTQYF.